The 21 T cell receptor beta chains below all came from one sample that was sequenced in a study of cytomegalovirus exposure and HLA in healthy donors. In the PCR, 60 Vbeta and 13 Jbeta primers were used. Sequencing was performed with immunoSEQ multiplex PCR; in TCRdb, only in-frame clones are kept and a portion is missing. This table holds 150,000 to 250,000 clones, over 75% found once. Sequencing was done on a sample of PBMCs. These receptors were obtained from a woman aged 45-60 years in good health and CMV-seronegative.

In this sample, this clone turned up once. The chain uses TRBV28 and TRBJ1-5; D is ambiguous. Per the germline V gene, CDR1 is MDHEN and CDR2 is SYDVKM. V was shortened by 1 base and J by 5 bases, with 12 bases between the two germline ends. This CDR3 is 15 amino acids long. DNA of the CDR3: TGTGCCAGCAGTTTATTGAAAGGGAGGGATCAGCCCCAGCATTTT. Translation: CASSLLKGRDQPQHF. Based on the CDR3 plus reference TRBV28 and TRBJ1-5, the full variable domain is DVKVTQSSRYLVKRTGEKVFLECVQDMDHENMFWYRQDPGLGLRLIYFSYDVKMKEKGDIPEGYSVSREKKERFSLILESASTNQTSMYLCASSLLKGRDQPQHFGDGTRLSIL.

J is TRBJ1-1 and V is TRBV27; 7 bases line up with TRBD1. Germline V CDR1 and CDR2: MNHEY, SMNVEV (reference sequence). The CDR3 sequence is 16 residues long. Trimming took 3 bases from V and 2 from J; bases not matched to a gene: 9. CDR3 in amino acids: CASSLLTGTANTEAFF. CDR3 DNA sequence: TGTGCCAGCAGTTTGCTGACAGGGACGGCTAACACTGAAGCTTTCTTT.

This clone was picked up a small number of times. The junction departs from germline at one end; a sequencing error may be responsible. The genes are TRBV27 and TRBJ2-1; maybe TRBD2 (6 bases). The CDR3 has 15 residues. Germline CDR1 MNHEY, CDR2 SMNVEV (reference sequence). The CDR3 region has the DNA TGTGCCAGCAGTCTTCGGGACTTAGCACCCTCTGCTCTGGTCTTC. Amino acids: CASSLRDLAPSALVF.

The V and J genes are TRBV7-2 and TRBJ2-5; tentative D call: TRBD1 (6 bases). The DNA matches TRBJ2-7 better at its end, which makes the J call doubtful. The length of the CDR3 is 13 residues. CDR1 SGHTA and CDR2 FQGNSA come from the germline V gene. The CDR3 here is CASSRQVGDEQYF. CDR3 bases: TGTGCCAGCAGCAGACAGGTCGGGGACGAGCAGTACTTC.

This clone was seen only once. The chain uses TRBV6-5 and TRBJ1-2; TRBD1 aligns across 8 bases. Trimming took 4 bases from V and 8 from J; bases not matched to a gene: 6. Germline loops: CDR1 MNHEY, CDR2 SVGAGI. The CDR3 consists of 13 residues. CDR3 in DNA: TGTGCCAGCAGTTCACCCGCAGGGGGCGGCTACACCTTC. This translates into CASSSPAGGGYTF.

This chain uses TRBV30 with TRBJ2-3, with TRBD2 matching over 7 bases. The J segment lost 4 bases and the V segment lost 5 bases, leaving 9 bases of the junction unmatched. In germline, CDR1 is GTSNPN, CDR2 SVGIG (reference sequence). CDR3 length: 14 residues. The CDR3 sequence is CAWDAGAGPDTQYF. CDR3 nucleotide sequence: TGTGCCTGGGACGCGGGAGCGGGGCCAGATACGCAGTATTTT. The full variable domain, with the rest looked up from reference TRBV30 and TRBJ2-3, is SQTIHQWPATLVQPVGSPLSLECTVEGTSNPNLYWYRQAAGRGLQLLFYSVGIGQISSEVPQNLSASRPQDRQFILSSKKLLLSDSGFYLCAWDAGAGPDTQYFGPGTRLTVL.

This clone occurred once. The chain links TRBV5-5 to TRBJ1-2; TRBD1 agrees at 7 bases. This CDR3 region has 15 residues. V lost 4 bases and J lost 3; bases outside the gene matches: 9. CDR1 and CDR2 (germline): SGHKS, YYEKEE (reference sequence). The CDR3 coding sequence is TGTGCCAGCAGCGGCTTCGGGACAGCCGACTATGGCTACACCTTC. Its translation: CASSGFGTADYGYTF.

This rearrangement joins TRBV5-1 to TRBJ2-5, with 8 bases fitting TRBD2. The junction had 3 bases not matched to a gene; V was cut back by 4 bases and J by 1 base. CDR1 is SGHRS and CDR2 is YFSETQ in the germline V gene. The CDR3 has 14 residues. CDR3 sequence reads: CASSQSGSQETQYF. The CDR3, as DNA: TGCGCCAGCAGCCAAAGCGGGAGCCAAGAGACCCAGTACTTC.

The V gene is TRBV19, the J gene TRBJ1-5; no definite D call. Germline-derived CDR1 and CDR2 are LNHDA and SQIVND (reference sequence). V lost 3 bases, J lost 4 bases, and 10 bases lay in between. The CDR3 totals 14 residues. The CDR3 spells CASSIPDTNQPQHF. The DNA of the CDR3 is TGTGCCAGTAGTATCCCCGACACAAATCAGCCCCAGCATTTT.

This rearrangement joins TRBV5-1 to TRBJ1-3, with TRBD1 identical over 7 bases. The J segment lost 2 bases and the V segment lost 4 bases, leaving 15 bases of the junction unmatched. Germline V gene sequence: CDR1 SGHRS, CDR2 YFSETQ. The CDR3 is made up of 18 amino acids. The CDR3 here is CASSIKPGTAAAGNTIYF. The CDR3 DNA sequence: TGCGCCAGCAGCATAAAACCCGGGACAGCTGCCGCTGGAAACACCATATATTTT.

V usage is TRBV18 and J usage is TRBJ2-7; the match to TRBD2 covers 13 bases. Germline-derived CDR1 and CDR2 are KGHSH and LQKENI. Germline trimming cut 3 bases from V and 0 bases from J; bases unmatched to any gene: 5. CDR3 length: 17 residues. The CDR3 DNA follows: TGTGCCAGCTCACCCGGGACTAGCGGGAAAATCTCCTACGAGCAGTACTTC. As protein: CASSPGTSGKISYEQYF.

With respect to this clone: Other nucleotide sequences from this sample produce the same CDR3. The rearrangement uses TRBV18 and TRBJ1-1; possibly TRBD1 for D (5 bases). The CDR3 totals 13 residues. The germline V gene has CDR1 KGHSH and CDR2 LQKENI. Deletions cut 4 bases from V and 1 base from J, with 7 bases between. The CDR3 loop is CASSRGGNTEAFF. The CDR3 DNA reads TGTGCCAGCTCACGGGGGGGGAACACTGAAGCTTTCTTT. The whole variable domain, remainder taken from reference TRBV18 and TRBJ1-1, is NAGVMQNPRHLVRRRGQEARLRCSPMKGHSHVYWYRQLPEEGLKFMVYLQKENIIDESGMPKERFSAEFPKEGPSILRIQQVVRGDSAAYFCASSRGGNTEAFFGQGTRLTVV.

In this sample, this clone turned up a few times. This chain uses TRBV6-5 with TRBJ2-2, with TRBD2 as a possible D gene (7 bases). The CDR3 spans 16 residues. Trimming shortened V by 0 bases and J by 5 bases, and 13 bases separated the two germline ends. CDR1 MNHEY and CDR2 SVGAGI come from the germline V gene. The CDR3 sequence: CASSYSSGGRTGELFF. In DNA, the CDR3 is TGTGCCAGCAGTTACTCTTCCGGGGGGCGGACCGGGGAGCTGTTTTTT.

The gene calls are TRBV28 and TRBJ2-1; 12 bases agree with TRBD2. V trimming: 5 bases; J trimming: 6 bases; junction bases outside the gene matches: 8. Looked up from germline, CDR1 is MDHEN and CDR2 is SYDVKM. CDR3 length equals 16 residues. In nucleotides, the CDR3 is TGTGCCAGCAGTCCCGGACTAGCGGGGAGGACCAATGAGCAGTTCTTC. Residues: CASSPGLAGRTNEQFF.

The chain employs TRBV5-1 and TRBJ1-6; perhaps TRBD1 as D (5 bases). This CDR3 comprises 15 residues. CDR1 is SGHRS and CDR2 is YFSETQ in the germline V gene. V was shortened by 3 bases and J by 5 bases, with 12 bases between the two germline ends. The CDR3 nucleotides read TGCGCCAGCAGCTCGTCGACAGATAATAATTCACCCCTCCACTTT. This gives the protein CASSSSTDNNSPLHF.

The chain links TRBV28 to TRBJ2-7; 8 nucleotides agree with TRBD1. The CDR3 length is 14 residues. The V gene's germline CDR1 is MDHEN and CDR2 SYDVKM. V gave up 8 bases and J gave up 6 bases; unmatched junction bases: 12. As DNA, the CDR3 is TGTGCCAGCTTAAACTCCTGGACAGGGTGCGAGCAGTACTTC. It codes for CASLNSWTGCEQYF.

The chain uses TRBV6-5 and TRBJ2-7, with 8 bases lining up with TRBD1. Germline CDR1 MNHEY, CDR2 SVGAGI. V trimming: 5 bases; J trimming: 1 base; junction bases outside the gene matches: 4. There are 14 residues in the CDR3. CDR3: CASSTRQGSYEQYF. CDR3 in DNA: TGTGCCAGCAGTACTCGACAGGGGTCCTACGAGCAGTACTTC.

CDR3 DNA sequence: TGTGCCAGCTCACCGGTGCGGGGACTCGCAACTAATGAAAAACTGTTTTTT. Its protein is CASSPVRGLATNEKLFF. The chain has TRBV18 and TRBJ1-4; D possibly corresponds to TRBD1 (5 bases). V was cut by 3 bases and J by 0 bases, with 14 bases left in between. Germline V gene lookup returns CDR1 KGHSH and CDR2 LQKENI. The CDR3 covers 17 residues.

This chain connects TRBV30 to TRBJ1-3; D remains ambiguous. The V gene's germline CDR1 is GTSNPN and CDR2 SVGIG (reference sequence). Trimming took off 2 bases at V and 0 bases at J, with 8 bases between the two ends. CDR3 length: 14 amino acids. Here the CDR3 reads CAWSIGASGNTIYF. The CDR3 region has the DNA TGTGCCTGGAGTATAGGAGCCTCTGGAAACACCATATATTTT.

This chain joins TRBV11-3 and TRBJ2-7; TRBD2 aligns across 7 bases. V lost 5 bases and J lost 7; bases outside the gene matches: 14. CDR1 and CDR2 from the germline V gene are SGHNT and YENEEA. This CDR3 comprises 15 residues. Here the CDR3 DNA reads TGTGCCAGCAGCACTAGAGCGGGACCTGGATGGGAGCAGTACTTC. Its protein is CASSTRAGPGWEQYF.

The rearrangement joins TRBV6-4 to TRBJ2-2; possible D gene TRBD2, 5 bases. In germline, CDR1 is MRHNA, CDR2 SNTAGT. Trimming removed 6 bases at V and 2 bases at J, with 13 bases between. CDR3 length: 15 residues. The CDR3 coding sequence is TGTGCCAGCAGCCGACGGACGGGAAACACCGGGGAGCTGTTTTTT. Translated, it gives CASSRRTGNTGELFF.